Listed below are T cell receptor beta chains from one sample, sequenced in a study of blood T cell repertoires in COVID-19. TCRdb's copy holds only in-frame clones and misses some; the assay was immunoSEQ multiplex PCR. The sample shows around 130,000 clones, 70% to 90% of them seen only once. The sequenced sample consisted of peripheral blood. These receptor sequences come from a man aged 65 to 79 with active COVID-19. Both conserved end residues are part of each CDR3. D genes are given only for firm matches. For some rows the clone size is stated as once, few or many, or as a class when expanded; others skip it.

j_gene,abundance,d_gene,v_gene,CDR3aa,CDR3nt
TRBJ1-1,.,.,TRBV9,CASSVGGSGTSNTEAFF,TGTGCCAGCAGCGTTGGGGGATCCGGGACATCGAACACTGAAGCTTTCTTT
TRBJ2-1,.,.,TRBV29-1,CSVRTYNEQFF,TGCAGCGTGCGCACCTACAATGAGCAGTTCTTC
TRBJ2-1,.,.,TRBV7-2,CASSLVTKSQGIEQFF,TGTGCCAGCAGCTTAGTAACGAAATCCCAGGGAATTGAGCAGTTCTTC
TRBJ2-3,once,.,TRBV2,CASTLRGGSDTQYF,TGTGCCAGCACCCTTAGGGGGGGGTCAGATACGCAGTATTTT
TRBJ2-1,.,.,TRBV5-1,CASCRQGGDEQFF,TGCGCCAGCTGCCGCCAGGGGGGTGATGAGCAGTTCTTC
TRBJ2-5,.,.,TRBV3-1/TRBV3-2,CASSLRSDGAGTQYF,TGTGCCAGCAGCCTACGGTCGGACGGCGCGGGGACCCAGTACTTC
TRBJ2-7,.,TRBD2,TRBV28,CASSLGLAVPYEQYF,TGTGCCAGCAGTCTCGGACTAGCGGTACCCTACGAGCAGTACTTC
TRBJ1-1,.,TRBD1,TRBV5-1,CASSLSTGVTEAFF,TGCGCCAGCAGCTTGTCGACAGGGGTAACTGAAGCTTTCTTT
TRBJ1-5,.,.,TRBV2,CASSYRALGNQPQHF,TGTGCCAGCAGCTACAGGGCCCTGGGCAATCAGCCCCAGCATTTT
TRBJ2-5,.,.,TRBV2,CASSEYGTRQETQYF,TGTGCCAGCAGTGAATATGGCACCAGACAAGAGACCCAGTACTTC
TRBJ2-2,.,TRBD2,TRBV5-1,CASQGLAGTGELFF,TGCGCCAGTCAGGGACTAGCGGGGACCGGGGAGCTGTTTTTT
TRBJ1-1,.,.,TRBV5-3,CARSLNGGGNTEAFF,TGTGCCAGAAGCTTGAACGGGGGTGGGAACACTGAAGCTTTCTTT
TRBJ2-7,.,TRBD1,TRBV19,CASSPGQGASYEQYF,TGTGCCAGTAGCCCGGGGCAGGGGGCGTCCTACGAGCAGTACTTC
TRBJ2-5,.,TRBD1,TRBV3-1/TRBV3-2,CASSQVGTAFQETQYF,TGTGCCAGCAGCCAAGTGGGGACAGCCTTCCAAGAGACCCAGTACTTC
TRBJ1-2,few,TRBD1,TRBV20-1,CSASTGGYGYTF,TGCAGTGCTAGTACAGGGGGGTATGGCTACACCTTC
TRBJ2-3,.,TRBD1,TRBV24-1,CATSDLSGGSTDTQYF,TGTGCCACCAGTGATTTGTCAGGGGGAAGCACAGATACGCAGTATTTT
TRBJ2-3,once,.,TRBV2,CASSEATAYPGADTQYF,TGTGCCAGCAGTGAAGCCACAGCATACCCCGGGGCAGATACGCAGTATTTT
TRBJ2-7,.,TRBD2,TRBV5-5,CASSLESTGLASYEQYF,TGTGCCAGCAGCTTGGAAAGTACCGGACTAGCTTCCTACGAGCAGTACTTC